This T cell receptor beta chain derives from a study of CD8 T cells in Susac syndrome. Random hexamers were used to reverse transcribe an amount of roughly 0.45 to 1 ug RNA. By means of immunoSEQ multiplex PCR, TCR beta CDR3 spanning 54 Vbeta and 13 Jbeta underwent amplification. TCRdb re-analysed the immunoSEQ multiplex PCR reads in MiXCR, keeping a single row per CDR3 protein. The repertoire holds hundreds of thousands of distinct CDR3 sequences, with 90% to 95% as singletons. In blood CD8+ and CD4+ T cells, TCR beta underwent sequencing. This clonotype was found once. Germline CDR1 is MNHEY and CDR2 is SMNVEV (reference sequence). V gave up 8 bases and J gave up 6 bases; unmatched junction bases: 13. The CDR3 consists of 16 residues.

The sequenced material came from CD4+ T cells from PBMCs. This TCR derives from a human donor with multiple sclerosis. The rearrangement joins TRBV27 to TRBJ2-2, with 9 bases fitting TRBD2. The CDR3 is CASDPKGGGVPGELFF. The DNA of the CDR3 is TGTGCCAGCGACCCTAAAGGCGGGGGGGTACCCGGGGAGCTGTTTTTT.